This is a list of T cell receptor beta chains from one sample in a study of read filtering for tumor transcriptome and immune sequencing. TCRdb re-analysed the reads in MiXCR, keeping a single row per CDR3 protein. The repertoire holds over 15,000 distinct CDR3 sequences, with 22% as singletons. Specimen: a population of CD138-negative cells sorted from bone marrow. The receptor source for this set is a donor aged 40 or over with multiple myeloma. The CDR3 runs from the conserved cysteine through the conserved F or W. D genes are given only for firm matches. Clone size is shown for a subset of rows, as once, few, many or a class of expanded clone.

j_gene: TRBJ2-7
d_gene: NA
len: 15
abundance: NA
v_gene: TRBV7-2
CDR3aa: CASSLGDWQPYEQYF
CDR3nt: TGTGCCAGCAGCTTAGGTGATTGGCAGCCCTACGAGCAGTACTTC

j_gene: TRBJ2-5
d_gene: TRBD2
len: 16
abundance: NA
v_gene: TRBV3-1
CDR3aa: CTSSHGTSGSQETQYF
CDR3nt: TGTACCAGCAGCCATGGGACTAGCGGTTCTCAAGAGACCCAGTACTTC

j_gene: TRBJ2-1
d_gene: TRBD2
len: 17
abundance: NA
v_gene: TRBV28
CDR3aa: CASSPGGGGGSHNEQFF
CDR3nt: TGTGCCAGCAGTCCTGGGGGGGGGGGGGGGTCCCACAATGAGCAGTTCTTC

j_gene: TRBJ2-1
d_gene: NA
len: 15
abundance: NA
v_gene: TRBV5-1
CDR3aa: CASSFRDTTYNEQFF
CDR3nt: TGCGCCAGCAGCTTCCGGGACACCACCTACAATGAGCAGTTCTTC

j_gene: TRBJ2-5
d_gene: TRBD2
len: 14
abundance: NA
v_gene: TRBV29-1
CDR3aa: CSAYSGRAWGTQYF
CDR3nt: TGCAGCGCCTATAGCGGGAGGGCCTGGGGGACCCAGTACTTC

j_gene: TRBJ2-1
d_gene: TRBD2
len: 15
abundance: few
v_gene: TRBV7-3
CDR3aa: CASSSGLAGYNEQFF
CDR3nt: TGTGCCAGCAGCTCCGGACTAGCGGGTTACAATGAGCAGTTCTTC

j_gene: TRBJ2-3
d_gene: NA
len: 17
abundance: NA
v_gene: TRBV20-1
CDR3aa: CSARDPTSGGGRGTQYF
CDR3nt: TGCAGTGCTAGAGACCCGACTAGTGGGGGGGGCAGGGGAACGCAGTACTTT

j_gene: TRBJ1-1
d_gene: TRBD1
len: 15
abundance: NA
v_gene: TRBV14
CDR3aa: CASGQVRQGSTEALF
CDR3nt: TGTGCCAGCGGCCAAGTCAGACAGGGAAGCACTGAAGCTCTCTTT

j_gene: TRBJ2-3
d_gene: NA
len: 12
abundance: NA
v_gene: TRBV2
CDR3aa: CASRGDPDTQYF
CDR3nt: TGTGCCAGCAGAGGGGACCCGGATACGCAGTATTTT

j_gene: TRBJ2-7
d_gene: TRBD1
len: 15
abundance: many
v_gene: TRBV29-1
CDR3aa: CSVEATGVGSYEQYF
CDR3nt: TGCAGCGTTGAAGCGACAGGGGTTGGTTCCTACGAGCAGTACTTC

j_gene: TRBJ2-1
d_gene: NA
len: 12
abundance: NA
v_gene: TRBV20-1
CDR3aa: CSAPTSLNEQFF
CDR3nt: TGCAGCGCTCCGACCAGCCTCAATGAGCAGTTCTTC

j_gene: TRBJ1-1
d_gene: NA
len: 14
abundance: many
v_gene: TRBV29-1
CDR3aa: CSVGEIDRRPEAFF
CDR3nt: TGCAGCGTTGGAGAAATAGACAGGCGGCCTGAAGCTTTCTTT

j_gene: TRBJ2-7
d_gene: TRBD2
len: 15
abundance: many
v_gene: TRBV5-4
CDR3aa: CASSFPLAGVSEQYF
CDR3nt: TGTGCCAGCAGCTTTCCCCTAGCGGGAGTATCCGAGCAGTACTTC

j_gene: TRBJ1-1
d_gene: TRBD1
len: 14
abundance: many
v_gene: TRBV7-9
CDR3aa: CASSPGTGGFEAFF
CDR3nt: TGTGCCAGCAGCCCAGGGACAGGGGGGTTTGAAGCTTTCTTT

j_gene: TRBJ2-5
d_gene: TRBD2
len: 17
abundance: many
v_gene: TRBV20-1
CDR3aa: CSARGTSGRIYQETQYF
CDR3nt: TGCAGTGCTAGGGGGACTAGCGGGAGGATTTACCAAGAGACCCAGTACTTC

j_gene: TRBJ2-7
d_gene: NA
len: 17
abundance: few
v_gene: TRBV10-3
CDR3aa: CAISDRLPIPVTYEQYF
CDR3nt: TGTGCCATCAGTGACAGGCTGCCCATCCCGGTGACCTACGAGCAGTACTTC

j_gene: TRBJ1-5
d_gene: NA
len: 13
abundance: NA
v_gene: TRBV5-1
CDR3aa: CASSLDAYQPQHF
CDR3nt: TGCGCCAGCAGCTTGGATGCGTATCAGCCCCAGCATTTT

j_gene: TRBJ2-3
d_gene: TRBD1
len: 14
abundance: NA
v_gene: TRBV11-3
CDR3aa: CASSPGQSTDAQYF
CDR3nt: TGTGCCAGCAGCCCGGGACAGAGCACAGATGCGCAGTATTTT

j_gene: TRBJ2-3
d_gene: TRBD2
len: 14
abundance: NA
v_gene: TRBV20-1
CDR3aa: CSAILAGEGGTQYF
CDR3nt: TGCAGTGCTATACTAGCGGGAGAGGGAGGTACGCAGTATTTT

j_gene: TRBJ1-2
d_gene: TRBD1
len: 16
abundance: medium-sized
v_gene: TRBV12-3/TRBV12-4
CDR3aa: CASSLVGDRTRYGYTF
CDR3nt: TGTGCCAGCAGTTTAGTAGGGGACAGAACCCGCTATGGCTACACCTTC

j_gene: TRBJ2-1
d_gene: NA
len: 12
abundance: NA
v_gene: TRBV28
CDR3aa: CASSGTYNEQFF
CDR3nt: TGTGCCAGCAGTGGAACCTACAATGAGCAGTTCTTC

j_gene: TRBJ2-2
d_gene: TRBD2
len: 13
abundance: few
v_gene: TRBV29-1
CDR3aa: CSVERETTWELFF
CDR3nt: TGCAGCGTTGAGCGGGAGACCACCTGGGAGCTGTTTTTT

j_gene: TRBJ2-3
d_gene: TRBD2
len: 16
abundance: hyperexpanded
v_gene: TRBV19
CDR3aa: CASRPSGTSGTDTQYF
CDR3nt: TGTGCCAGTAGGCCCTCCGGGACTAGCGGCACAGATACGCAGTATTTT

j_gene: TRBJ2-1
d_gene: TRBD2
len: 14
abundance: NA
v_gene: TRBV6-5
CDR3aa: CASSYSGGYDEQSF
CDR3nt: TGTGCCAGCAGCTACAGCGGGGGCTACGATGAGCAGTCCTTC

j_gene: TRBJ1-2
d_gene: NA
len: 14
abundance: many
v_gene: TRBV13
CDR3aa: CASSPGGKGYGYTF
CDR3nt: TGTGCCAGCAGCCCCGGAGGGAAGGGCTATGGCTACACCTTC

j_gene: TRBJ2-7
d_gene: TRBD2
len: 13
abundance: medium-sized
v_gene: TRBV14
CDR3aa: CASRSSGSYEQYF
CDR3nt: TGTGCCAGCAGATCTAGCGGCTCCTACGAGCAGTACTTC

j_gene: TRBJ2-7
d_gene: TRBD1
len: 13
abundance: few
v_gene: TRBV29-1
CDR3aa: CSVYGQGAYEQYF
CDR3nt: TGCAGCGTGTACGGACAGGGGGCCTACGAGCAGTACTTC

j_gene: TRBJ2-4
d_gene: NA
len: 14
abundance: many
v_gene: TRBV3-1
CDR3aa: CASSQESGDGIQYF
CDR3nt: TGTGCCAGCAGCCAAGAATCGGGGGACGGAATTCAGTACTTC

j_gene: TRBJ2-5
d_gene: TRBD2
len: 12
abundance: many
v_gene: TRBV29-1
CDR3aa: CSVGGYQETQYF
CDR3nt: TGCAGCGTGGGGGGGTACCAAGAGACCCAGTACTTC

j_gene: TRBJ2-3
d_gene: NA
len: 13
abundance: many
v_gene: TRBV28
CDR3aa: CASSSEGADTQYF
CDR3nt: TGTGCCAGCAGTTCCGAGGGTGCAGATACGCAGTATTTT

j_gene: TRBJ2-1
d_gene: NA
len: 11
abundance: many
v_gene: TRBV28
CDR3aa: CASSSYNEQFF
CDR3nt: TGTGCCAGCAGTTCCTACAATGAGCAGTTCTTC

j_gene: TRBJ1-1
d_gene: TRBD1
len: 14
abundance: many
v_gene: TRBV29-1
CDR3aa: CSVQGEQGTAEAFF
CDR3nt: TGCAGCGTTCAGGGGGAACAGGGAACAGCTGAAGCTTTCTTT

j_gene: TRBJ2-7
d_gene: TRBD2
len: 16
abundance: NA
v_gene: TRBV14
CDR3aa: CASSQSGTSSSYEQYF
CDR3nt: TGTGCCAGCAGCCAATCCGGGACTAGCAGCTCCTACGAGCAGTACTTC

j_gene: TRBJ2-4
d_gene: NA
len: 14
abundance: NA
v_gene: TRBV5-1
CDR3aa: CASSLADPKNIQYF
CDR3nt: TGCGCCAGCAGCTTGGCGGATCCCAAAAACATTCAGTACTTC

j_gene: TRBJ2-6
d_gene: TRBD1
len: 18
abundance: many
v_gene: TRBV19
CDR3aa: CASSIIDRGMSGANVLTF
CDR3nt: TGTGCCAGTAGTATAATCGACAGGGGTATGTCTGGGGCCAACGTCCTGACTTTC

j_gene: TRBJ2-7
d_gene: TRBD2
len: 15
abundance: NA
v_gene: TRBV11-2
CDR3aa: CASSSGLAGGYEQYF
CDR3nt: TGTGCCAGCAGCTCAGGACTAGCGGGAGGATACGAGCAGTACTTC

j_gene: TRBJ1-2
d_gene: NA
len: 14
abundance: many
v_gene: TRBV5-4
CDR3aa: CASSLGDSNYGYTF
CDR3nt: TGTGCCAGCAGCTTGGGGGATTCTAACTATGGCTACACCTTC

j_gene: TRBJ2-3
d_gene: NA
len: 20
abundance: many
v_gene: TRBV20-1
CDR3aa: CSARDEGLRPVPEGTDTQYF
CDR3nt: TGCAGTGCTAGAGATGAAGGGCTCCGACCAGTCCCGGAGGGCACAGATACGCAGTATTTT

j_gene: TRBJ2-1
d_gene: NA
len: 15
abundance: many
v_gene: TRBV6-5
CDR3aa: CASSYSGGVGNEQFF
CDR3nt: TGTGCCAGCAGTTACTCAGGGGGAGTGGGCAATGAGCAGTTCTTC

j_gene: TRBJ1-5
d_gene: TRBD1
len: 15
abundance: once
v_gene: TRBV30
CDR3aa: CAWSNAGGGNHPQHF
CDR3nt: TGTGCCTGGAGTAATGCAGGGGGAGGCAATCACCCCCAGCATTTT